This TCR beta chain is from a study of blood T cells in healthy people across ages. Study results and limitations: Percentage of naive T cells showed a strong correlation with TCR beta diversity.

Comments on this clonotype: As yet, its antigen is unknown.

Per germline, CDR1 PRHDT and CDR2 FYEKMQ (reference sequence). The V end lost 6 bases, the J end lost 7 bases, and 12 bases lay between the germline ends. The CDR3 extends over 12 amino acids. Together with a sample-barcoded 5' primer, a J-beta primer mix was included in a second PCR lasting roughly 6 to 12 cycles. Every single cDNA molecule received a tag from a template-switch adaptor with 12 random nucleotides. TCRdb reprocessed the 5' RACE reads with MiXCR, giving one entry per CDR3 protein. Here the sample spans 650,000 to 900,000 distinct CDR3 sequences, around 62% being singletons. J is TRBJ1-2 and V is TRBV13; D remains unclear. Material: blood. This TCR was sampled from a man in his thirties or forties in good health. This CDR3 reads CASRSDISGYTF. The CDR3 DNA reads as TGTGCCAGCAGGTCAGACATCTCTGGCTACACCTTC.